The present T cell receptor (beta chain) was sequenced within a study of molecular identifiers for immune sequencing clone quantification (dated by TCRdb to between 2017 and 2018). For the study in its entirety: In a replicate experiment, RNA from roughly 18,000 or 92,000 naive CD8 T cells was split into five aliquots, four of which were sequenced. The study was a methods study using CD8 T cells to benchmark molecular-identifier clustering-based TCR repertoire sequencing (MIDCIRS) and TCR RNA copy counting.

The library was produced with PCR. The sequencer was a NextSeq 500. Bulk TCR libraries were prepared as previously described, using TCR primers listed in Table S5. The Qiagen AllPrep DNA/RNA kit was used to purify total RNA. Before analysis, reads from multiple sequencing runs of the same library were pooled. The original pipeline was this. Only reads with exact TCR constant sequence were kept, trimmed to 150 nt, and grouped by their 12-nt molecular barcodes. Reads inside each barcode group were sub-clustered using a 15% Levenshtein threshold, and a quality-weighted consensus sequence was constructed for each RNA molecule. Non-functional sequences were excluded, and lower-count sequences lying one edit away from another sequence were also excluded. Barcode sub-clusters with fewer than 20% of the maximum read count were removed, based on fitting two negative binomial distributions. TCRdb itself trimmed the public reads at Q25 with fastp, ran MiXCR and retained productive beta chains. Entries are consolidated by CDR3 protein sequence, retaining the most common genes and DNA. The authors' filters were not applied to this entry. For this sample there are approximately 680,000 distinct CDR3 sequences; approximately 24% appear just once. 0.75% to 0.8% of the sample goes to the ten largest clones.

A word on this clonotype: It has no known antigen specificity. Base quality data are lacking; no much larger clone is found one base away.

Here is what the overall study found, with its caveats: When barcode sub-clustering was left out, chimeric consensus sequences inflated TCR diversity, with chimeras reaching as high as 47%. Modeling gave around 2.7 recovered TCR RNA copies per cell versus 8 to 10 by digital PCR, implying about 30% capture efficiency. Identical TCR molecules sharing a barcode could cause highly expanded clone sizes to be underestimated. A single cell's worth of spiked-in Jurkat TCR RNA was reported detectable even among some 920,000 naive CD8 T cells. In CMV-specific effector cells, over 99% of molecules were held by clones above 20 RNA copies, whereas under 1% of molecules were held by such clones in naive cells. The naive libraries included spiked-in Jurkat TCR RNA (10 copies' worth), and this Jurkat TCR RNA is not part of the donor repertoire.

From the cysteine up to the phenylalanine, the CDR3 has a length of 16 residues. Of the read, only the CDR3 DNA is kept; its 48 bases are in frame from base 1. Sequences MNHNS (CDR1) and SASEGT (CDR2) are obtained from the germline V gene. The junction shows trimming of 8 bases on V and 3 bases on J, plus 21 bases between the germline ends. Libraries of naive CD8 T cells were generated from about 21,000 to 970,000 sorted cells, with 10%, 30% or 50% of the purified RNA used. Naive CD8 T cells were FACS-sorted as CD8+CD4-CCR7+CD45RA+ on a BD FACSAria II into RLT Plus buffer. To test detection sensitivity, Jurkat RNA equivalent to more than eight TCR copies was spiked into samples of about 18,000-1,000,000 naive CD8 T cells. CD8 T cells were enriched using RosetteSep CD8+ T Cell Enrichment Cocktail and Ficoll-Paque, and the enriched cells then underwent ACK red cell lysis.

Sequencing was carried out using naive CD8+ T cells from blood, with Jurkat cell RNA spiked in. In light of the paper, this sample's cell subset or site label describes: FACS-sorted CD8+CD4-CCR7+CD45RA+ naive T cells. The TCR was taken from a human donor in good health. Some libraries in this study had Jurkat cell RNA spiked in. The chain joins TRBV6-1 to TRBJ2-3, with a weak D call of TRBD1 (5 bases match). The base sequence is TGTGCCAGCGGTCAACCCCCAGGGTCGGCTACAGATACGCAGTATTTT. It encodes CASGQPPGSATDTQYF.